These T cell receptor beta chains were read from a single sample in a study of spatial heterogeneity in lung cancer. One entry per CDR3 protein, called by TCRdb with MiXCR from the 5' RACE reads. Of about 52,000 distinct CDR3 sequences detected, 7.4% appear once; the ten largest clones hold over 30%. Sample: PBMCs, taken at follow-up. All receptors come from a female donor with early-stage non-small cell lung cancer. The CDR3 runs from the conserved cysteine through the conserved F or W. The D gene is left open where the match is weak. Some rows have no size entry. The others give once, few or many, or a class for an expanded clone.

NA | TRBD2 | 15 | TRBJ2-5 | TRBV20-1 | CSARAPQLATKTQYF | TGCAGTGCTAGGGCCCCACAACTAGCGACAAAGACCCAGTACTTC
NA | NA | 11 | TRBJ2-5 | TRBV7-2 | CASSPSKTQYF | TGTGCCAGCAGCCCGTCTAAGACCCAGTACTTC
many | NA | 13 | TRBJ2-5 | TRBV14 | CASSQGPVETQYF | TGTGCCAGCAGCCAAGGTCCCGTGGAGACCCAGTACTTC
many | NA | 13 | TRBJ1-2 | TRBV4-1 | CASSQGGIYGYTF | TGCGCCAGCAGCCAGGGAGGTATCTATGGCTACACCTTC
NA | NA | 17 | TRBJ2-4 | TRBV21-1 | CASIPKRGNLAKNIQYF | TGTGCCAGCATCCCAAAGAGGGGGAATTTGGCCAAAAACATTCAGTACTTC
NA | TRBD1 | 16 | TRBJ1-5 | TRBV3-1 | CASSQRPGTDNQPQHF | TGTGCCAGCAGCCAGCGCCCCGGGACAGACAATCAGCCCCAGCATTTT
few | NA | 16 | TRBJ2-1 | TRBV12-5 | CASGLFGFSSYNEQFF | TGTGCTAGTGGTTTGTTCGGGTTTAGCTCCTACAATGAGCAGTTCTTC
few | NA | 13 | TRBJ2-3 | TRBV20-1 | CSASGQGWGTQYF | TGCAGTGCTAGTGGCCAGGGGTGGGGTACGCAGTATTTT
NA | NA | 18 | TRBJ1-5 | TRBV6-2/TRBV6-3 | CASNLSRGAIGSNQPQHF | TGTGCCAGCAACCTATCGCGAGGGGCGATCGGATCTAATCAGCCCCAGCATTTT
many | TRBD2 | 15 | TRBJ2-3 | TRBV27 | CASSSTSGGTDTQYF | TGTGCCAGCAGTTCAACTAGCGGGGGTACAGATACGCAGTATTTT
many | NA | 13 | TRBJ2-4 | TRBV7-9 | CASSPEEKNIQYF | TGTGCCAGCAGCCCTGAGGAAAAAAACATTCAGTACTTC
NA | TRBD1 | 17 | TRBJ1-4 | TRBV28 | CASSLGLTGGMDEKLFF | TGTGCCAGCAGTTTAGGCCTTACAGGGGGCATGGATGAAAAACTGTTTTTT
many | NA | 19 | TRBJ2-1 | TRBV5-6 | CASIPQASVALMSYNEQFF | TGTGCCAGCATCCCGCAGGCTAGCGTGGCCTTGATGTCCTACAATGAGCAGTTCTTC
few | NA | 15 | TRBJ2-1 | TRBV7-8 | CASSLRVPSYNEQFF | TGTGCCAGCAGCTTGAGGGTCCCCTCCTACAATGAGCAGTTCTTC
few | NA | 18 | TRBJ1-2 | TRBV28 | CASSLGDPVGQTNYGYTF | TGTGCCAGCAGTTTAGGAGACCCTGTCGGACAGACTAACTATGGCTACACCTTC
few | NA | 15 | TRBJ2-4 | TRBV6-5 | CASSRGVLAKNIQYF | TGTGCCAGCAGCAGGGGGGTCCTAGCCAAAAACATTCAGTACTTC
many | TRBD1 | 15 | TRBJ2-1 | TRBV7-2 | CASSSPGQGYNEQFF | TGTGCCAGCAGCTCCCCGGGACAGGGGTACAATGAGCAGTTCTTC
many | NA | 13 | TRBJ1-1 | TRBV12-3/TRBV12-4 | CASRRRESTEAFF | TGTGCCAGCAGGCGGAGGGAGAGCACTGAAGCTTTCTTT
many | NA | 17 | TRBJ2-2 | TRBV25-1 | CASRGLWAGTNTGELFF | TGTGCCAGCAGGGGCCTTTGGGCAGGGACGAACACCGGGGAGCTGTTTTTT
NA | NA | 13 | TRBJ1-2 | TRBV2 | CATGRKENYSYTF | TGTGCCACCGGGCGGAAGGAAAACTATAGCTACACCTTC
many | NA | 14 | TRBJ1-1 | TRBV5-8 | CANYPAVRGAEAFF | TGTGCCAACTACCCCGCAGTCAGGGGAGCTGAAGCTTTCTTT
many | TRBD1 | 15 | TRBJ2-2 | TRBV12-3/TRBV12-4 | CASSFGTGDAGELFF | TGTGCCAGCAGTTTTGGGACAGGGGACGCCGGGGAGCTGTTTTTT
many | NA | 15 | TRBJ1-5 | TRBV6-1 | CASTIGLWGNQPQHF | TGTGCCAGCACCATTGGTTTGTGGGGCAATCAGCCCCAGCATTTT
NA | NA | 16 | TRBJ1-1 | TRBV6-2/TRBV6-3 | CASSPFSSTAYTEAFF | TGTGCCAGCAGTCCTTTTTCCTCGACAGCTTACACTGAAGCTTTCTTT
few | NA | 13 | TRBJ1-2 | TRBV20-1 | CSASPARLYGYTF | TGCAGTGCTAGTCCGGCCAGACTCTATGGCTACACCTTC
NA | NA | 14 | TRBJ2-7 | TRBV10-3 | CAISLDRPPYEQYF | TGTGCCATCAGCCTCGACAGGCCGCCCTACGAGCAGTACTTC
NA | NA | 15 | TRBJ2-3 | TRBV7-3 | CASSLRAASTDTQYF | TGTGCCAGCAGCTTAAGAGCGGCTAGCACAGATACGCAGTATTTT
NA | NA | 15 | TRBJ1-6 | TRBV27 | CASSPKSGLGSPLHF | TGTGCCAGCAGTCCCAAGTCCGGCCTGGGGTCACCCCTCCACTTT
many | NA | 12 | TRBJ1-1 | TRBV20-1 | CSEKGHNTEAFF | TGCAGTGAAAAAGGCCATAACACTGAAGCTTTCTTT